These T cell receptor beta chains were read from a single sample in a study of blood T cell repertoires in COVID-19. The method was immunoSEQ multiplex PCR; TCRdb's version includes in-frame clones alone and lacks a portion of them. Of around 120,000 clones detected, roughly 79% appear once; the ten largest clones hold less than 9%. Input material: peripheral blood. These receptors were obtained from a man between 65 and 85 years old with active or convalescent COVID-19. The CDR3 runs from the conserved cysteine through the conserved F or W. A D gene is named only where the DNA matches it firmly. Clone size, where shown, is once, few, many, or a class for clones that have expanded.

V gene,clone size,J gene,D gene,CDR3 protein,CDR3 DNA
TRBV5-1,NA,TRBJ1-2,TRBD1,CASAPQGDYGYTF,TGCGCCAGCGCACCGCAGGGGGACTATGGCTACACCTTC
TRBV3-1/TRBV3-2,NA,TRBJ1-1,TRBD1,CASSQDGTGGGTEAFF,TGTGCCAGCAGCCAAGATGGGACAGGGGGCGGTACTGAAGCTTTCTTT
TRBV24-1,few,TRBJ2-6,NA,CATSEGAYGANVLTF,TGTGCCACCAGTGAGGGGGCGTACGGGGCCAACGTCCTGACTTTC
TRBV7-3,NA,TRBJ2-5,NA,CASSLTSGQETQYF,TGTGCCAGCAGCTTAACTAGCGGCCAAGAGACCCAGTACTTC
TRBV23-1,NA,TRBJ2-1,TRBD2,CASRRGGTEQFF,TGCGCCAGCCGGCGGGGGGGCACTGAGCAGTTCTTC
TRBV10-2,NA,TRBJ2-1,TRBD1,CASSESRGQGYLRLYNEQFF,TGCGCCAGCAGTGAGTCGAGGGGACAGGGGTACCTGCGGTTGTACAATGAGCAGTTCTTC
TRBV27,NA,TRBJ2-1,NA,CASSLGLYNEQFF,TGTGCCAGCAGTTTAGGTCTATACAATGAGCAGTTCTTC
TRBV5-5,NA,TRBJ1-2,TRBD1,CASSSSTTGFLYKVYGYTF,TGTGCCAGCAGCTCCTCAACGACAGGGTTCCTATATAAAGTCTATGGCTACACCTTC
TRBV7-3,NA,TRBJ2-1,TRBD2,CASSKLAGGTNEQFF,TGTGCCAGCAGCAAACTAGCGGGGGGTACCAATGAGCAGTTCTTC
TRBV9,NA,TRBJ1-2,TRBD1,CASSSPTGGYGYTF,TGTGCCAGCAGCTCCCCGACAGGGGGTTATGGCTACACCTTC
TRBV9,NA,TRBJ1-6,TRBD1,CASSAPGQGNSPLHF,TGTGCCAGCAGCGCGCCGGGACAGGGTAATTCACCCCTCCACTTT
TRBV29-1,NA,TRBJ2-1,TRBD1,CSAPGQGAIYEQFF,TGCAGCGCGCCCGGGCAGGGGGCAATCTATGAGCAGTTCTTC
TRBV28,NA,TRBJ1-2,NA,CASSPGFQGRYGYTF,TGTGCCAGCAGTCCGGGTTTTCAGGGCAGGTATGGCTACACCTTC
TRBV10-2,NA,TRBJ1-3,NA,CASSESQVSGNTIYF,TGCGCCAGCAGTGAGTCGCAGGTGTCTGGAAACACCATATATTTT
TRBV18,NA,TRBJ2-7,NA,CASSAGQNYEQYF,TGTGCCAGCTCGGCAGGACAGAACTACGAGCAGTACTTC
TRBV3-1/TRBV3-2,NA,TRBJ2-2,NA,CASSPLDTGELFF,TGTGCCAGCAGCCCTCTAGATACCGGGGAGCTGTTTTTT
TRBV12-3/TRBV12-4,NA,TRBJ1-4,NA,CASSFQDEKLFF,TGTGCCAGCAGTTTTCAGGATGAAAAACTGTTTTTT
TRBV7-9,NA,TRBJ2-7,TRBD2,CASSSQTSGPTYEQYF,TGTGCCAGCAGCTCTCAAACTAGCGGGCCAACCTACGAGCAGTACTTC
TRBV2,NA,TRBJ1-6,NA,CASSEGGRTSNSPLHF,TGTGCCAGCAGTGAAGGGGGGAGGACATCCAATTCACCCCTCCACTTT
TRBV25-1,NA,TRBJ2-7,NA,CASRDAYEQYF,TGTGCCAGTCGGGATGCCTACGAGCAGTACTTC
TRBV10-3,NA,TRBJ1-2,TRBD1,CAISPGQGTYGYTF,TGTGCCATCAGTCCGGGACAGGGAACCTATGGCTACACCTTC
TRBV7-7,once,TRBJ2-7,TRBD2,CASSLGLADHSYEQYF,TGTGCTAGCAGCTTGGGACTAGCGGATCACTCCTACGAGCAGTACTTC
TRBV9,NA,TRBJ1-1,NA,CASNRAGGTEAFF,TGTGCCAGCAATCGTGCGGGTGGCACTGAAGCTTTCTTT
TRBV15,once,TRBJ2-4,TRBD2,CATRTSGGNIQYF,TGTGCCACCAGGACTAGCGGGGGGAACATTCAGTACTTC
TRBV6-4,once,TRBJ1-5,NA,CASSDWETGGPNSNQPQHF,TGTGCCAGCAGTGACTGGGAGACAGGTGGCCCTAATAGCAATCAGCCCCAGCATTTT
TRBV18,NA,TRBJ1-1,TRBD1,CASSSQGKNTEAFF,TGTGCCAGCTCATCACAGGGGAAGAACACTGAAGCTTTCTTT
TRBV28,NA,TRBJ2-5,TRBD2,CASRRLAGGPGETQYF,TGTGCCAGCAGACGCCTAGCGGGAGGGCCCGGGGAGACCCAGTACTTC
TRBV5-4,NA,TRBJ2-2,TRBD2,CASSSGLAGFANTGELFF,TGTGCCAGCAGCTCGGGACTAGCGGGTTTCGCGAACACCGGGGAGCTGTTTTTT
TRBV11-2,NA,TRBJ2-7,TRBD2,CASSSGGSISYEQYF,TGTGCCAGCAGCAGCGGGGGGTCAATCTCCTACGAGCAGTACTTC
TRBV12-3/TRBV12-4,NA,TRBJ2-1,NA,CASNHGREDEQFF,TGTGCCAGCAACCACGGTCGAGAGGATGAGCAGTTCTTC
TRBV28,NA,TRBJ2-3,TRBD1,CASSTGQGNTDTQYF,TGTGCCAGCAGTACGGGACAGGGGAACACAGATACGCAGTATTTT
TRBV28,NA,TRBJ2-3,NA,CASSLGGIYTDTQYF,TGTGCCAGCAGTCTTGGGGGGATCTACACAGATACGCAGTATTTT
TRBV18,NA,TRBJ2-2,NA,CASSPALRTGELFF,TGTGCCAGCTCACCGGCCTTACGCACCGGGGAGCTGTTTTTT
TRBV6-5,NA,TRBJ1-2,NA,CASSYAGTNYTF,TGTGCCAGCAGTTACGCCGGGACAAACTACACCTTC
TRBV11-2,NA,TRBJ2-7,NA,CASSLDQVSSYEQYF,TGTGCCAGCAGCTTAGATCAGGTTTCCTCCTACGAGCAGTACTTC
TRBV29-1,few,TRBJ2-7,NA,CSVATGPSDEQYF,TGCAGCGTTGCGACAGGCCCCTCGGACGAGCAGTACTTC
TRBV5-6,NA,TRBJ2-5,NA,CASLRGGQETQYF,TGTGCCAGCTTGAGGGGGGGGCAAGAGACCCAGTACTTC
TRBV5-8,NA,TRBJ1-5,NA,CASSLGWEQGNQPQHF,TGTGCCAGCAGCTTGGGGTGGGAGCAGGGCAATCAGCCCCAGCATTTT
TRBV5-6,few,TRBJ2-3,TRBD2,CASSLTGGPSDTQYF,TGTGCCAGCAGCTTGACGGGGGGGCCCTCAGATACGCAGTATTTT
TRBV30,NA,TRBJ1-5,TRBD1,CAWSPDRDQPQHF,TGTGCCTGGAGTCCTGACAGGGACCAGCCCCAGCATTTT
TRBV20-1,few,TRBJ1-4,TRBD1,CSASRMLLGTGDNEKLFF,TGCAGTGCTAGTCGCATGCTACTGGGGACAGGGGATAATGAAAAACTGTTTTTT
TRBV9,NA,TRBJ2-3,TRBD2,CASSVVGTSVDTQYF,TGTGCCAGCAGCGTAGTAGGGACTAGCGTCGATACGCAGTATTTT
TRBV30,NA,TRBJ1-5,NA,CAHTAGFGQPQHF,TGTGCCCATACCGCAGGGTTCGGTCAGCCCCAGCATTTT